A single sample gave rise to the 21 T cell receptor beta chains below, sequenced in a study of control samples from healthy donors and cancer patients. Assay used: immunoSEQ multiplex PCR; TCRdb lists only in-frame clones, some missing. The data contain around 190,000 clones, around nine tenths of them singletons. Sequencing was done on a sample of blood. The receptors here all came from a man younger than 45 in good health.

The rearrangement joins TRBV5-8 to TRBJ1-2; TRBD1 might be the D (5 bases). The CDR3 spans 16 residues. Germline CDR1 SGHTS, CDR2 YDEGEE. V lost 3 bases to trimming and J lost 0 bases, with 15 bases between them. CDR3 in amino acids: CASSSQQGGANYGYTF. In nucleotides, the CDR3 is TGTGCCAGCAGCTCTCAACAAGGAGGGGCTAACTATGGCTACACCTTC.

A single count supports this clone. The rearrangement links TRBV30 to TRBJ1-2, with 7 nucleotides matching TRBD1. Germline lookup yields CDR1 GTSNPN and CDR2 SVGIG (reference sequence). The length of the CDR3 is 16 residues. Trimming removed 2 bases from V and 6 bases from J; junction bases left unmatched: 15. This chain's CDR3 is CAWSRGRGSEIDGYTF. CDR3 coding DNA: TGTGCCTGGAGTAGGGGCAGGGGGAGTGAAATAGATGGCTACACCTTC.

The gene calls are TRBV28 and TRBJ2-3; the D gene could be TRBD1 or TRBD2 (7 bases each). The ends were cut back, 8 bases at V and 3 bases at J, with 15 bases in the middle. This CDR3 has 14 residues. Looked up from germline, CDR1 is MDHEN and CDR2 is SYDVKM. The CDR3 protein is CASGGGGRTDTQYF. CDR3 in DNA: TGTGCCAGCGGAGGGGGCGGGAGAACAGATACGCAGTATTTT.

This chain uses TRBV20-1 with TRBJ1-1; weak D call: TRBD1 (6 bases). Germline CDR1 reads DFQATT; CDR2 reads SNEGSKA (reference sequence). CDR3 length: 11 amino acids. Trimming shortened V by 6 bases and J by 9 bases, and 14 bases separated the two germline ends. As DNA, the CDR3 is TGCAGTGCGCCGGGGGCGGGTAAAGCTTTCTTT. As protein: CSAPGAGKAFF.

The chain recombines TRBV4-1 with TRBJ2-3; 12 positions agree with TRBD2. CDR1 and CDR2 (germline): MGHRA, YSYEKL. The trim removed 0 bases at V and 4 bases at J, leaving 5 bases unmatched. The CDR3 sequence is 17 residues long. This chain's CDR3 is CASSQELRTSGADTQYF. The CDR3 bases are TGCGCCAGCAGCCAAGAATTACGGACTAGCGGGGCAGATACGCAGTATTTT.

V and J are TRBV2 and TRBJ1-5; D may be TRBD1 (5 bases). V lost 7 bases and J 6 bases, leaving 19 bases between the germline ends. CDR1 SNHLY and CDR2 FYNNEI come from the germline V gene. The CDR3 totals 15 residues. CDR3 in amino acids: CASTAFGTFPQPQHF. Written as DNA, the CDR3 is TGTGCCAGCACTGCCTTCGGGACCTTCCCTCAGCCCCAGCATTTT.

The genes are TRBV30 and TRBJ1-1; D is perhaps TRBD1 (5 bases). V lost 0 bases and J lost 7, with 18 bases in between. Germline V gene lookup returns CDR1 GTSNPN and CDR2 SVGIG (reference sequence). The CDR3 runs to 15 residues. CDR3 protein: CAWSVLVVGTDEAFF. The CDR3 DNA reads TGTGCCTGGAGTGTTTTGGTCGTTGGGACTGATGAAGCTTTCTTT.

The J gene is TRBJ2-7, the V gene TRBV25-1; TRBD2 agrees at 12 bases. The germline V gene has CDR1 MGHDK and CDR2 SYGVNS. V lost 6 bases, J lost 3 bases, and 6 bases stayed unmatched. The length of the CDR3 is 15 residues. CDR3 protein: CASRETSGGGYEQYF. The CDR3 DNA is TGTGCCAGCAGGGAGACTAGCGGGGGAGGCTACGAGCAGTACTTC.

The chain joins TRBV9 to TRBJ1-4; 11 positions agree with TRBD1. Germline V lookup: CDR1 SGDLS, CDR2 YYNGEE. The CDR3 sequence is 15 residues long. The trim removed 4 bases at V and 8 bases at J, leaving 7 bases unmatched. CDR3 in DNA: TGTGCCAGCAGCTCTACATGGACAGGGGGCGAAAAACTGTTTTTT. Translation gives CASSSTWTGGEKLFF.

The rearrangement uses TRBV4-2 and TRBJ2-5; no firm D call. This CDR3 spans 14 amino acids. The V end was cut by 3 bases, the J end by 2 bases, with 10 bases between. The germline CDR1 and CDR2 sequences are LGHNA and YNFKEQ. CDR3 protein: CASSHLSNQETQYF. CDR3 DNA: TGTGCCAGCAGCCACCTGAGTAATCAAGAGACCCAGTACTTC.

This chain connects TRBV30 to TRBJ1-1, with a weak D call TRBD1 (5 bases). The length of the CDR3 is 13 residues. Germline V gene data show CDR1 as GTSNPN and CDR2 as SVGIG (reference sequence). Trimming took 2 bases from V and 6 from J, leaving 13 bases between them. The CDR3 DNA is TGTGCCTGGAGTAGGAACAGGCGGGCTGAAGCTTTCTTT. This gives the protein CAWSRNRRAEAFF.

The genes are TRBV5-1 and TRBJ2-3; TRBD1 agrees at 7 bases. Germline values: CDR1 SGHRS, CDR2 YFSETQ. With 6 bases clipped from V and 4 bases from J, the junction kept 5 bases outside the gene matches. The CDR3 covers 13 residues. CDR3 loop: CASKFTGADTQYF. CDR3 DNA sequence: TGCGCCAGCAAGTTCACAGGGGCAGATACGCAGTATTTT. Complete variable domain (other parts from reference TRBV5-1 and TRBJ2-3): KAGVTQTPRYLIKTRGQQVTLSCSPISGHRSVSWYQQTPGQGLQFLFEYFSETQRNKGNFPGRFSGRQFSNSRSEMNVSTLELGDSALYLCASKFTGADTQYFGPGTRLTVL.

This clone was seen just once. In DNA form, the CDR3 reads TGTGCCAGTAGGGACGGACAGGTTCGCACTGAAGCTTTCTTT. Amino acid sequence: CASRDGQVRTEAFF. The chain joins TRBV19 to TRBJ1-1; 7 bases match TRBD1. Germline CDR1 is LNHDA and CDR2 is SQIVND (reference sequence). CDR3 length equals 14 residues. The V segment lost 6 bases and the J segment 4 bases; nucleotides outside the gene matches: 8.

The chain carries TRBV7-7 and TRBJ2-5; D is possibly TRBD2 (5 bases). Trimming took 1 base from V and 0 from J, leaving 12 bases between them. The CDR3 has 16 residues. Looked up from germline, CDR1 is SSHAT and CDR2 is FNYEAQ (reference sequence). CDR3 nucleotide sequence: TGTGCCAGCAGCTTAGGGGCTAGCAGGTACCAAGAGACCCAGTACTTC. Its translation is CASSLGASRYQETQYF.

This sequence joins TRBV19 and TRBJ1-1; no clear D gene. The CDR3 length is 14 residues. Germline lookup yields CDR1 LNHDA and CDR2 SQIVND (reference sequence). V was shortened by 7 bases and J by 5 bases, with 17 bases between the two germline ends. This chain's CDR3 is CASTISRGNTEAFF. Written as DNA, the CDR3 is TGTGCCAGTACCATATCGAGAGGAAATACTGAAGCTTTCTTT.

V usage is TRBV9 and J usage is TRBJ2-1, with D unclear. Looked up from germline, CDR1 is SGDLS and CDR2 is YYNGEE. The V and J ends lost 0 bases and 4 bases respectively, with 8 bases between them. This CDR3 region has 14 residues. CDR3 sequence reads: CASSVEGSYNEQFF. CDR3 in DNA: TGTGCCAGCAGCGTAGAGGGTTCGTACAATGAGCAGTTCTTC.

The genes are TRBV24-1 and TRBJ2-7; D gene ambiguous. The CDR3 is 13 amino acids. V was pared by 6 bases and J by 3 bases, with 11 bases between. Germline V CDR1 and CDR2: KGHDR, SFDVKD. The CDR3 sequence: CATSSGSFYEQYF. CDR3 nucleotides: TGTGCCACCAGTTCGGGTAGCTTCTACGAGCAGTACTTC.

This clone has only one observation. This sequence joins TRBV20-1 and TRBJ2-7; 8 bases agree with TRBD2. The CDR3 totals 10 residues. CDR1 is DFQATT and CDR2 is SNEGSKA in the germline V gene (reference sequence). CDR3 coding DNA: TGCAGCCAGACTAGCGAACAGCAGTACTTC. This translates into CSQTSEQQYF.

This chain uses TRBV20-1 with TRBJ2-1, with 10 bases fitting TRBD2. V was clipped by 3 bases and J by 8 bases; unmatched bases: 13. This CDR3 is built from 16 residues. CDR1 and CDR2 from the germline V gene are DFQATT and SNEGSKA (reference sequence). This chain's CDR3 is CSASLLAGGVPHEQFF. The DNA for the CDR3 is TGCAGTGCTAGTTTGTTAGCGGGAGGAGTTCCCCATGAGCAGTTCTTC.

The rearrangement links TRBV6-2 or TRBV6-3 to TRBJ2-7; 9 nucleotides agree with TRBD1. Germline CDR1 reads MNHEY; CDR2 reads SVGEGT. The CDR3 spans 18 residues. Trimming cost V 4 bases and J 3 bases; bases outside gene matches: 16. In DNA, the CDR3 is TGTGCCAGCAGTTCTATCATGAAGGACAGGGGCATAGGCTACGAGCAGTACTTC. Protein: CASSSIMKDRGIGYEQYF.

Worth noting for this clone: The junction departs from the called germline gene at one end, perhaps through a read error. CDR3 region: CASSLGGAFFF. DNA for the CDR3: TGTGCCAGCAGTCTAGGGGGCGCATTCTTCTTC. The chain joins TRBV27 to TRBJ1-2; 7 positions match TRBD1. Germline V lookup: CDR1 MNHEY, CDR2 SMNVEV (reference sequence). The CDR3 runs 11 residues.